These 25 T cell receptor beta chains originate from one sample sequenced in a study of blood T cell repertoires in COVID-19 (dated by TCRdb to the early 2020s). Receptors were amplified or captured by the immunoSEQ multiplex PCR assay. TCRdb limited this immuneACCESS table to in-frame rearrangements with V and J called. A share of clones is missing; checked studies link under half to unresolved V genes, and the rest is unexplained. The sample has around 130,000 clones on record, about four fifths of them singletons. Of the sample, 7% to 9.5% is held by the ten largest clones. The sample was peripheral blood. The receptors stem from a man in his thirties or forties with COVID-19, enrolled during active disease.

This sequence joins TRBV7-3 and TRBJ2-5; a possible D gene is TRBD2 (5 bases). The CDR3 totals 15 residues. The germline gives CDR1 SGHTA, CDR2 FQGTGA. V gave up 0 bases and J gave up 5 bases, with 13 bases separating them. CDR3 coding DNA: TGTGCCAGCAGCTTAACTGGGAGTAGGATGGAGACCCAGTACTTC. Its translation is CASSLTGSRMETQYF. Full variable domain (outside the CDR3, taken from reference TRBV7-3 and TRBJ2-5): GAGVSQTPSNKVTEKGKYVELRCDPISGHTALYWYRQSLGQGPEFLIYFQGTGAADDSGLPNDRFFAVRPEGSVSTLKIQRTERGDSAVYLCASSLTGSRMETQYFGPGTRLLVL.

The chain is built from TRBV5-4 and TRBJ2-6; 7 nucleotides agree with TRBD2. The CDR3 totals 16 residues. After removal of 0 bases from V and 6 bases from J, the junction contained 6 bases not matched to a gene. CDR1 and CDR2 from the germline V gene are SGHNT and YYREEE (reference sequence). Written as DNA, the CDR3 is TGTGCCAGCAGCTTGGCCTACAGCGGGGCGGCCAACGTCCTGACTTTC. Translation: CASSLAYSGAANVLTF.

The rearrangement uses TRBV7-9 and TRBJ2-1; 7 nucleotides agree with TRBD1. Losses at the gene ends were 3 bases for V and 6 bases for J; bases not matched to a gene: 5. CDR1 and CDR2 (germline): SEHNR, FQNEAQ (reference sequence). The CDR3 is 14 amino acids. The CDR3: CASSFRQGGNEQFF. The CDR3 DNA is TGTGCCAGCAGCTTTCGACAGGGTGGCAATGAGCAGTTCTTC.

CDR3 DNA sequence: TGTGCCAGCAGTTCTAGGACAGTGAACACCGGGGAGCTGTTTTTT. As protein: CASSSRTVNTGELFF. The chain couples TRBV3-1 (or the pseudogene TRBV3-2) to TRBJ2-2, with a tentative D call TRBD1 (6 bases). Trimming shortened V by 6 bases and J by 1 base, and 12 bases separated the two germline ends. This CDR3 spans 15 amino acids. Germline V gene lookup returns CDR1 LGHDT and CDR2 YNNKEL (reference sequence).

The chain carries TRBV9 and TRBJ2-3; the D gene is possibly TRBD1 (6 bases). V shed 1 base and J shed 3 bases, with 6 bases lying between them. Germline CDR1 reads SGDLS; CDR2 reads YYNGEE. The CDR3 has 13 amino acids. CDR3 DNA: TGTGCCAGCAGCGTACAGGGGACAGATACGCAGTATTTT. It is translated as CASSVQGTDTQYF. Drawing the rest from reference TRBV9 and TRBJ2-3, the complete variable domain is DSGVTQTPKHLITATGQRVTLRCSPRSGDLSVYWYQQSLDQGLQFLIQYYNGEERAKGNILERFSAQQFPDLHSELNLSSLELGDSALYFCASSVQGTDTQYFGPGTRLTVL.

This chain joins TRBV28 and TRBJ1-4; 7 bases agree with TRBD1. J lost 5 bases, V lost 2 bases, and 14 bases had no gene match. This CDR3 contains 18 residues. Germline loops: CDR1 MDHEN, CDR2 SYDVKM. The CDR3, as DNA: TGTGCCAGCAGTTTACGAATAGTAGGGACAGCGGAGAATGAAAAACTGTTTTTT. Translating it yields CASSLRIVGTAENEKLFF.

In this sample, this clone turned up once. In the same sample, other DNA sequences code for this CDR3. The chain has TRBV27 and TRBJ1-2, with TRBD1 matching over 8 bases. Germline assignment: CDR1 MNHEY and CDR2 SMNVEV (reference sequence). V was pared by 3 bases and J by 6 bases, with 0 bases of the junction left unmatched. The CDR3 length is 12 residues. The DNA for the CDR3 is TGTGCCAGCAGTTTGACAGGGGATGGCTACACCTTC. Protein sequence: CASSLTGDGYTF.

The chain has TRBV5-4 and TRBJ2-3; 9 bases align to TRBD2. Germline lookup yields CDR1 SGHNT and CDR2 YYREEE (reference sequence). The length of the CDR3 is 16 residues. V dropped 2 bases and J dropped 1; count of bases not matched to a gene: 5. CDR3 in DNA: TGTGCCAGCAGCTTAAAAGCGGGAGGACGCACAGATACGCAGTATTTT. The encoded protein is CASSLKAGGRTDTQYF.

J is TRBJ2-2 and V is TRBV19; maybe TRBD2 (7 bases). The CDR3 is made up of 16 amino acids. Trimming shortened V by 1 base and J by 5 bases, and 14 bases separated the two germline ends. CDR1 is LNHDA and CDR2 is SQIVND in the germline V gene (reference sequence). CDR3 protein: CASSIVGGPGTGELFF. The CDR3 bases are TGTGCCAGTAGTATAGTCGGGGGGCCGGGAACCGGGGAGCTGTTTTTT.

V and J are TRBV6-5 and TRBJ1-2; 7 bases fit TRBD1. Germline CDR1 MNHEY, CDR2 SVGAGI. The CDR3 loop spans 13 amino acids. V lost 7 bases, J lost 4 bases, and 6 bases stayed unmatched. In nucleotides, the CDR3 is TGTGCCAGCACCTACCGGACAGGCTATGGCTACACCTTC. It codes for CASTYRTGYGYTF.

The chain carries TRBV5-1 and TRBJ2-1; D perhaps matches TRBD1 (6 bases). V lost 7 bases, J lost 3 bases, and 17 bases lay in between. Per germline, CDR1 SGHRS and CDR2 YFSETQ. CDR3 length equals 15 residues. CDR3 in DNA: TGCGCCAGCGATCAGGGGTCAAGCTACTACAATGAGCAGTTCTTC. It codes for CASDQGSSYYNEQFF.

CDR3 DNA sequence: TGTGCCAGCTCGCCCTCGGGTGAAGCTTTCTTT. Its protein is CASSPSGEAFF. J is TRBJ1-1 and V is TRBV18; D remains ambiguous. V was cut by 6 bases and J by 7 bases, with 9 bases left in between. Germline CDR1 and CDR2: KGHSH and LQKENI. This CDR3 contains 11 residues.

This chain joins TRBV24-1 and TRBJ2-5, with TRBD2 matching 7 bases. The junction had 7 bases not matched to a gene; V was cut back by 4 bases and J by 3 bases. The CDR3 is made up of 15 amino acids. Germline-derived CDR1 and CDR2 are KGHDR and SFDVKD. Written as DNA, the CDR3 is TGTGCCACCAGTGACCAGAGGGCGGGGGAAGAGACCCAGTACTTC. Translation gives CATSDQRAGEETQYF.

The chain links TRBV11-2 to TRBJ1-2; 10 bases line up with TRBD1. CDR1 and CDR2 from the germline V gene are SGHAT and FQNNGV. This CDR3 region has 14 residues. J lost 8 bases, V lost 3 bases, and 6 bases had no gene match. The CDR3 loop reads CASSLLGQGMGYTF. Written as DNA, the CDR3 is TGTGCCAGCAGCTTGTTGGGACAGGGGATGGGCTACACCTTC.

The gene calls are TRBV15 and TRBJ1-5; D is undetermined. The CDR3 spans 18 residues. Germline CDR1 LNHNV, CDR2 YYDKDF (reference sequence). Trimming took 4 bases from V and 4 from J, leaving 23 bases between them. CDR3 amino acids: CATSNFPREGVRNQPQHF. The CDR3 bases are TGTGCCACCAGCAATTTCCCGAGGGAAGGTGTTCGGAATCAGCCCCAGCATTTT.

The V and J genes are TRBV18 and TRBJ1-1, with 7 nucleotides matching TRBD1. Germline loops: CDR1 KGHSH, CDR2 LQKENI. The CDR3 extends over 13 amino acids. Germline trimming cut 4 bases from V and 10 bases from J; bases unmatched to any gene: 9. The CDR3 loop reads CASSQDRDSRAFF. The CDR3 DNA follows: TGTGCCAGCTCACAAGACAGGGACTCTCGAGCTTTCTTT.

The V call is TRBV27, the J call TRBJ2-7; 11 bases match TRBD2. The length of the CDR3 is 15 residues. The germline V gene has CDR1 MNHEY and CDR2 SMNVEV (reference sequence). The J segment lost 3 bases and the V segment lost 5 bases, leaving 6 bases of the junction unmatched. For the CDR3, the DNA is TGTGCCAGCAGTATTAGCGGGAGGGCCGTCTACGAGCAGTACTTC. Amino acid sequence: CASSISGRAVYEQYF.

V usage is TRBV3-1 (or the pseudogene TRBV3-2) and J usage is TRBJ1-4, with 7 bases matching TRBD1. From germline, CDR1 is LGHDT and CDR2 YNNKEL (reference sequence). The CDR3 length is 16 residues. Losses at the gene ends were 2 bases for V and 7 bases for J; bases not matched to a gene: 10. The chain's CDR3 is CASSQSHRGRGEKLFF. The CDR3 DNA sequence: TGTGCCAGCAGCCAAAGTCACAGGGGCCGGGGTGAAAAACTGTTTTTT.

This chain uses TRBV7-9 with TRBJ1-4; TRBD1 matches at 11 bases. V gave up 5 bases and J gave up 3 bases; unmatched junction bases: 11. Germline V gives CDR1 SEHNR, CDR2 FQNEAQ (reference sequence). This CDR3 spans 18 amino acids. CDR3 in amino acids: CASSPGPGQGVPNEKLFF. The CDR3 DNA sequence: TGTGCCAGCAGCCCAGGACCGGGACAGGGGGTACCTAATGAAAAACTGTTTTTT.

This clone has only a few counts. The genes are TRBV28 and TRBJ1-5; D perhaps matches TRBD1 (6 bases). CDR1 and CDR2 (germline): MDHEN, SYDVKM. With 6 bases removed from V and 3 bases from J, the gap between germline ends came to 18 bases. This CDR3 region has 16 residues. DNA for the CDR3: TGTGCCAGCAGGCCGACGGTCAGGGGTTTCAATCAGCCCCAGCATTTT. Residues: CASRPTVRGFNQPQHF.

V usage is TRBV2 and J usage is TRBJ2-7, with 12 bases aligning to TRBD2. Germline V gene data show CDR1 as SNHLY and CDR2 as FYNNEI. This CDR3 is 14 amino acids long. The junction had 3 bases not matched to a gene; V was cut back by 4 bases and J by 5 bases. In nucleotides, the CDR3 is TGTGCCAGCAGTGGGACTAGCGGGAACCACGAGCAGTACTTC. This translates into CASSGTSGNHEQYF.

CDR3: CASRPGTRQAEQYF. The DNA for the CDR3 is TGTGCCAGCAGGCCCGGGACTAGGCAGGCCGAGCAGTACTTC. V gene TRBV6-5 combines with J gene TRBJ2-7, with 8 bases that match TRBD2. CDR3 size: 14 residues. Unmatched junction bases numbered 10, after V lost 6 bases and J lost 6 bases. Germline CDR1 reads MNHEY; CDR2 reads SVGAGI.

This rearrangement joins TRBV6-6 to TRBJ1-5, with D possibly being TRBD1 (6 bases). Germline CDR1 is MNHNY and CDR2 is SVGAGI (reference sequence). V was trimmed by 2 bases and J by 4 bases, leaving 15 bases between them. The CDR3 extends over 16 amino acids. The DNA of the CDR3 is TGTGCCAGCAGTTACGAAACAGACAGGATTAATCAGCCCCAGCATTTT. Translated, it gives CASSYETDRINQPQHF.

The chain employs TRBV29-1 and TRBJ1-1; possible D gene TRBD1, 6 bases. The V end was cut by 6 bases, the J end by 3 bases, with 14 bases between. The CDR3 loop spans 13 amino acids. Germline CDR1 reads SQVTM; CDR2 reads ANQGSEA. The CDR3 region has the DNA TGCAGCGTCAGACAGGCAGGGCACACTGAAGCTTTCTTT. Its protein product is CSVRQAGHTEAFF.

V usage is TRBV7-4 and J usage is TRBJ2-7; 10 nucleotides agree with TRBD1. Germline CDR1 and CDR2: SGHVT and SQSDAQ. V lost 2 bases to trimming and J lost 5 bases; unmatched junction nucleotides: 6. The CDR3 is 15 amino acids. The CDR3 loop reads CASSLWGQGIHEQYF. As DNA, the CDR3 is TGTGCCAGCAGCTTATGGGGACAGGGGATCCACGAGCAGTACTTC.